These 17 T cell receptor beta chains share one sample of origin, sequenced in a study of CD8+ T cells in alopecia areata. Sequencing used cDNA as its template, made by extracting RNA and reverse transcribing it. TCRdb's copy holds only in-frame clones and misses some; the assay was immunoSEQ multiplex PCR. Of around 100,000 clones in the sample, around 60% were seen once. The material sequenced was CD4+ T cells sorted from blood. The receptor set was obtained from a human donor in good health.

In its sample, this clone was seen a few times. The chain employs TRBV10-3 and TRBJ1-5; D is uncertain. CDR3 length: 12 amino acids. CDR1 and CDR2 from the germline V gene are ENHRY and SYGVKD. The V and J ends lost 2 bases and 2 bases respectively, with 1 base between them. The CDR3 DNA follows: TGTGCCATCAGTGAGGGCAATCAGCCCCAGCATTTT. The encoded protein is CAISEGNQPQHF.

This clone was counted a single time. The rearrangement joins TRBV29-1 to TRBJ2-2, with D possibly matching TRBD1 (6 bases). CDR3 size: 14 residues. V lost 7 bases and J lost 2, with 14 bases in between. The germline CDR1 and CDR2 sequences are SQVTM and ANQGSEA. The CDR3 nucleotides are TGCAGCGCCTCAGGGGAAGGCAACACCGGGGAGCTGTTTTTT. It encodes CSASGEGNTGELFF.

The rearrangement joins TRBV18 to TRBJ2-5, with a tentative D call TRBD1 (5 bases). CDR3 length: 13 residues. Trimming took off 3 bases at V and 1 base at J, with 6 bases between the two ends. Germline V gene lookup returns CDR1 KGHSH and CDR2 LQKENI. CDR3 sequence (DNA): TGTGCCAGCTCACCTGGGGCCCAAGAGACCCAGTACTTC. Its translation is CASSPGAQETQYF.

The chain recombines TRBV27 with TRBJ1-5, with 9 nucleotides matching TRBD1. Looked up from germline, CDR1 is MNHEY and CDR2 is SMNVEV (reference sequence). The CDR3 consists of 14 residues. Unmatched junction bases numbered 7, after V lost 6 bases and J lost 7 bases. CDR3 DNA: TGTGCCAGCAGGAACAGGGGGCGCGACCAGCCCCAGCATTTT. It codes for CASRNRGRDQPQHF.

V is TRBV12-5 and J is TRBJ2-5, with D maybe TRBD1 (6 bases). This CDR3 contains 14 residues. Trimming shortened V by 1 base and J by 4 bases, and 10 bases separated the two germline ends. The germline V gene has CDR1 LGHNT and CDR2 FRNRAP. This CDR3 reads CASGLAQGTETQYF. The CDR3 bases are TGTGCTAGTGGTTTGGCACAGGGCACAGAGACCCAGTACTTC.

Regarding this clone: Other DNA sequences in the sample encode the same CDR3. The chain uses TRBV2 and TRBJ2-7, with D unclear. The CDR3 sequence is 10 residues long. Germline CDR1 reads SNHLY; CDR2 reads FYNNEI. Trimming removed 5 bases at V and 4 bases at J, with 3 bases between. The CDR3 reads CASSLYEQYF. CDR3 nucleotides: TGTGCCAGCAGTCTGTACGAGCAGTACTTC. The variable domain in full, completed from reference TRBV2 and TRBJ2-7, reads EPEVTQTPSHQVTQMGQEVILRCVPISNHLYFYWYRQILGQKVEFLVSFYNNEISEKSEIFDDQFSVERPDGSNFTLKIRSTKLEDSAMYFCASSLYEQYFGPGTRLTVT.

The chain has TRBV30 and TRBJ2-5, with unresolved D. The V end lost 3 bases, the J end lost 5 bases, and 7 bases lay between the germline ends. This CDR3 is 11 amino acids long. Germline V lookup: CDR1 GTSNPN, CDR2 SVGIG (reference sequence). The CDR3 sequence is CAWSHPETQYF. The CDR3 DNA reads TGTGCCTGGAGCCACCCGGAGACCCAGTACTTC.

The chain is built from TRBV18 and TRBJ2-7; tentatively, D is TRBD1 (5 bases). The CDR3 loop spans 14 amino acids. V lost 2 bases and J 5 bases, leaving 13 bases between the germline ends. Per the germline V gene, CDR1 is KGHSH and CDR2 is LQKENI. The CDR3 nucleotides read TGTGCCAGCTCACCAGGGCAGGGATGGAACGAGCAGTACTTC. It yields the protein CASSPGQGWNEQYF.

This clone was observed a handful of times. The rearrangement links TRBV28 to TRBJ2-3; D unresolved. CDR3 length: 11 amino acids. V gave up 6 bases and J gave up 4 bases, with 5 bases separating them. Germline lookup yields CDR1 MDHEN and CDR2 SYDVKM. The CDR3 is CASRTSDTQYF. CDR3 sequence (DNA): TGTGCCAGCAGAACGTCAGATACGCAGTATTTT.

The rearrangement uses TRBV18 and TRBJ2-7, with TRBD2 matching over 12 bases. This CDR3 has 16 residues. Trimming cost V 4 bases and J 2 bases; bases outside gene matches: 6. CDR1 is KGHSH, CDR2 LQKENI, per germline. CDR3 DNA: TGTGCCAGCTCACGACTAGCGGGGGAGCGGGCCTACGAGCAGTACTTC. Its protein is CASSRLAGERAYEQYF.

The V and J genes are TRBV15 and TRBJ1-6; 9 nucleotides line up with TRBD1. There are 17 residues in the CDR3. CDR1 is LNHNV, CDR2 YYDKDF, per germline (reference sequence). Losses at the gene ends were 5 bases for V and 5 bases for J; bases not matched to a gene: 10. DNA of the CDR3: TGTGCCACCAGCTCCGCGGGCTGGACAGGGGATAATTCACCCCTCCACTTT. It translates to CATSSAGWTGDNSPLHF.

This clone was seen a few times. The chain has TRBV5-1 and TRBJ1-3, with TRBD1 as a possible D gene (6 bases). The CDR3 runs to 14 residues. In germline, CDR1 is SGHRS, CDR2 YFSETQ. V lost 3 bases and J 4 bases, leaving 11 bases between the germline ends. In DNA form, the CDR3 reads TGCGCCAGCAGCTCGGCCGGGGGCGGAAACACCATATATTTT. Translating it yields CASSSAGGGNTIYF.

The CDR3 nucleotides read TGTGCCAGCAGTGAACAGCCGGGGGATATCTCTGAAGCTTTCTTT. Its protein product is CASSEQPGDISEAFF. V and J are TRBV6-1 and TRBJ1-1, with a weak D call TRBD1 (5 bases). Germline CDR1 reads MNHNS; CDR2 reads SASEGT. Trimming shortened V by 2 bases and J by 6 bases, and 16 bases separated the two germline ends. There are 15 residues in the CDR3.

The J gene is TRBJ2-1, the V gene TRBV4-3, with D uncertain. The CDR3 sequence is 20 residues long. Per the germline V gene, CDR1 is LGHNA and CDR2 is YSLEER. V lost 6 bases and J lost 0, with 27 bases in between. CDR3 region: CASSRDASLIGFSSYNEQFF. The CDR3 region has the DNA TGCGCCAGCAGTCGAGACGCGTCCTTGATTGGCTTCAGCTCCTACAATGAGCAGTTCTTC.

The CDR3 loop reads CASSRDRTVATNIQYF. The CDR3, as DNA: TGTGCCAGCAGCAGAGACAGAACGGTCGCCACAAACATTCAGTACTTC. The chain joins TRBV21-1 to TRBJ2-4; the table gives TRBD1 as D, unverified against the DNA. TRBV21-1 is listed as a pseudogene. This CDR3 spans 16 amino acids.

This clone was seen a handful of times. DNA for the CDR3: TGTGCCAGCAGGCGCCAGGGGGCAACTAATGAAAAACTGTTTTTT. Encoded protein: CASRRQGATNEKLFF. This chain connects TRBV28 to TRBJ1-4, with 7 bases fitting TRBD1. Germline V gives CDR1 MDHEN, CDR2 SYDVKM. The CDR3 runs to 15 residues. Trimming cost V 6 bases and J 0 bases; bases outside gene matches: 4.

The chain recombines TRBV29-1 with TRBJ2-1, with 13 nucleotides matching TRBD2. With V trimmed by 6 bases and J by 7 bases, 6 bases remained unmatched. Germline V lookup: CDR1 SQVTM, CDR2 ANQGSEA. This CDR3 spans 14 amino acids. CDR3 coding DNA: TGCAGCGTAAGACTAGCGGGGGGAGAGAATGAGCAGTTCTTC. Its protein product is CSVRLAGGENEQFF.